Listed below are T cell receptor beta chains from one sample, sequenced in a study of cytomegalovirus exposure and HLA in healthy donors. Only in-frame clones appear in the TCRdb table, and some are missing; sequencing was by immunoSEQ multiplex PCR. This sample yields about 130,000 clones, of which approximately 84% are seen a single time; roughly 1.8% belongs to the top ten. Source material: PBMCs. These receptors originate from a woman aged 40 to 49 in good health and CMV-seronegative. Both conserved end residues are part of each CDR3. A D gene is named only where the DNA matches it firmly. The size of a clone is reported for some rows only, either as once, few or many, or as a class for expanded clones.

abundance: NA; d_gene: NA; v_gene: TRBV5-4; j_gene: TRBJ2-4; CDR3nt: TGTGCCAGCAGCTTGCGGGTACCTTTGTCGGACATTCAGTACTTC; CDR3aa: CASSLRVPLSDIQYF
abundance: once; d_gene: NA; v_gene: TRBV28; j_gene: TRBJ1-3; CDR3nt: TGTGCCAGCAGGCCCCACGGAACAGGGAACACCATATATTTT; CDR3aa: CASRPHGTGNTIYF
abundance: NA; d_gene: TRBD1; v_gene: TRBV28; j_gene: TRBJ1-2; CDR3nt: TGTGCCAGCAGTCCGGGACAGTTAAACTATGGCTACACCTTC; CDR3aa: CASSPGQLNYGYTF
abundance: NA; d_gene: NA; v_gene: TRBV5-5; j_gene: TRBJ2-7; CDR3nt: TGTGCCAGCAGCTGGGGTAGGGGAAGCGAGCAGTACTTC; CDR3aa: CASSWGRGSEQYF
abundance: NA; d_gene: NA; v_gene: TRBV6-5; j_gene: TRBJ1-1; CDR3nt: TGTGCCAGCAGTACAGGTAACACTGAAGCTTTCTTT; CDR3aa: CASSTGNTEAFF
abundance: NA; d_gene: NA; v_gene: TRBV28; j_gene: TRBJ1-6; CDR3nt: TGTGCCAGCAGTTTAAGTAGGACACGGACGTCCTATAATTCACCCCTCCACTTT; CDR3aa: CASSLSRTRTSYNSPLHF
abundance: few; d_gene: NA; v_gene: TRBV7-3; j_gene: TRBJ2-3; CDR3nt: TGTGCCAGCAGCTTAACGGGGGGGCGACGGGCAGATACGCAGTATTTT; CDR3aa: CASSLTGGRRADTQYF
abundance: NA; d_gene: TRBD2; v_gene: TRBV5-1; j_gene: TRBJ2-5; CDR3nt: TGCGCCAGCAGCTTTAGCGGGAGTGAGACCCAGTACTTC; CDR3aa: CASSFSGSETQYF
abundance: NA; d_gene: TRBD1; v_gene: TRBV6-6; j_gene: TRBJ2-3; CDR3nt: TGTGCCACCTCGGAGACAGGGGACACAGATACGCAGTATTTT; CDR3aa: CATSETGDTDTQYF
abundance: NA; d_gene: NA; v_gene: TRBV7-2; j_gene: TRBJ2-1; CDR3nt: TGTGCCAGCAGCCGTGGGGACATTAGTCGTCTCTACAATGAGCAGTTCTTC; CDR3aa: CASSRGDISRLYNEQFF
abundance: NA; d_gene: NA; v_gene: TRBV2; j_gene: TRBJ2-5; CDR3nt: TGTGCCAGCAGAGCTTCCGGGATAACCCAAGGGACCCAGTACTTC; CDR3aa: CASRASGITQGTQYF
abundance: NA; d_gene: NA; v_gene: TRBV30; j_gene: TRBJ1-5; CDR3nt: TGTGCCTGGAGGGCGGGCCGGGGGCAGCCCCAGCATTTT; CDR3aa: CAWRAGRGQPQHF
abundance: NA; d_gene: TRBD1; v_gene: TRBV14; j_gene: TRBJ2-6; CDR3nt: TGTGCCAGCAGGGGGGGACAGGTGAACTCCTACTCTGGGGCCAACGTCCTGACTTTC; CDR3aa: CASRGGQVNSYSGANVLTF
abundance: few; d_gene: TRBD1; v_gene: TRBV7-8; j_gene: TRBJ2-5; CDR3nt: TGTGCCAGCAGCCTCGGGACAGGGGCGGGGAAGACCCAGTACTTC; CDR3aa: CASSLGTGAGKTQYF
abundance: NA; d_gene: NA; v_gene: TRBV30; j_gene: TRBJ2-7; CDR3nt: TGTGCCTGGAGTGTGGTAGAAACCTACGAGCAGTACTTC; CDR3aa: CAWSVVETYEQYF
abundance: once; d_gene: TRBD1; v_gene: TRBV19; j_gene: TRBJ1-5; CDR3nt: TGTGCCAGTAGTCCCGGGACAGGGGAGTATAGCAATCAGCCCCAGCATTTT; CDR3aa: CASSPGTGEYSNQPQHF
abundance: few; d_gene: NA; v_gene: TRBV28; j_gene: TRBJ1-6; CDR3nt: TGTGCCAGCAGTTCGGGGTCCTCACCCCTCCACTTT; CDR3aa: CASSSGSSPLHF
abundance: NA; d_gene: TRBD2; v_gene: TRBV6-6; j_gene: TRBJ2-3; CDR3nt: TGTGCCAGCAGTTATGTGGGACTAGTGGGCACAGATACGCAGTATTTT; CDR3aa: CASSYVGLVGTDTQYF
abundance: NA; d_gene: NA; v_gene: TRBV28; j_gene: TRBJ1-6; CDR3nt: TGTGCCAGCAGCACCGGGAGAAATTCACCCCTCCACTTT; CDR3aa: CASSTGRNSPLHF
abundance: once; d_gene: NA; v_gene: TRBV27; j_gene: TRBJ2-7; CDR3nt: TGTGCCAGCAGTTACGGGGTGGAGGCCTACGAGCAGTACTTC; CDR3aa: CASSYGVEAYEQYF
abundance: once; d_gene: TRBD1; v_gene: TRBV10-3; j_gene: TRBJ1-4; CDR3nt: TGTGCCATCAGCCAAACCGGGACAGATAATGAAAAACTGTTTTTT; CDR3aa: CAISQTGTDNEKLFF
abundance: NA; d_gene: TRBD2; v_gene: TRBV2; j_gene: TRBJ2-2; CDR3nt: TGTGCCAGCAGTGGTGGTAGCGGGGGGGCCACCGGGGAGCTGTTTTTT; CDR3aa: CASSGGSGGATGELFF
abundance: NA; d_gene: NA; v_gene: TRBV30; j_gene: TRBJ1-4; CDR3nt: TGTGCCTGGAGGCCATCGGACCGATTTTCAAGGGGGCTGTTTTTT; CDR3aa: CAWRPSDRFSRGLFF
abundance: NA; d_gene: TRBD2; v_gene: TRBV6-4; j_gene: TRBJ2-3; CDR3nt: TGTGCCAGCAGTGACTCTGAGGTAACCCCCGGGCTAGCGGGGGTAGATACGCAGTATTTT; CDR3aa: CASSDSEVTPGLAGVDTQYF
abundance: few; d_gene: NA; v_gene: TRBV5-6; j_gene: TRBJ2-5; CDR3nt: TGTGCCAGCAGCTTCTTCACGGGGGGCGGGGAGACCCAGTACTTC; CDR3aa: CASSFFTGGGETQYF
abundance: NA; d_gene: NA; v_gene: TRBV28; j_gene: TRBJ1-3; CDR3nt: TGTGCCAGCAGTTTATCCTACTCTGGAAACACCATATATTTT; CDR3aa: CASSLSYSGNTIYF
abundance: NA; d_gene: NA; v_gene: TRBV2; j_gene: TRBJ2-5; CDR3nt: TGTGCCAGCAGAAAGGGGGATGAGACCCAGTACTTC; CDR3aa: CASRKGDETQYF
abundance: NA; d_gene: NA; v_gene: TRBV7-8; j_gene: TRBJ1-2; CDR3nt: TGTGCCAGCAGCTTACATTTGGAGGCGGCTAACTATGGCTACACCTTC; CDR3aa: CASSLHLEAANYGYTF
abundance: NA; d_gene: NA; v_gene: TRBV6-4; j_gene: TRBJ2-3; CDR3nt: TGTGCCAGCAGTCGGAGGGCAGGAGGGGATACGCAGTATTTT; CDR3aa: CASSRRAGGDTQYF
abundance: NA; d_gene: TRBD1; v_gene: TRBV5-1; j_gene: TRBJ2-7; CDR3nt: TGCGCCAGCAGCTTGGGTAGGCAGGGGGCCTACGAGCAGTACTTC; CDR3aa: CASSLGRQGAYEQYF
abundance: few; d_gene: NA; v_gene: TRBV28; j_gene: TRBJ2-5; CDR3nt: TGTGCCACCAGAGACAGCAACGGAGAGACCCAGTACTTC; CDR3aa: CATRDSNGETQYF
abundance: few; d_gene: TRBD1; v_gene: TRBV19; j_gene: TRBJ1-4; CDR3nt: TGTGCCAGTAGCCCGACAGGGGCGGGGAATGAAAAACTGTTTTTT; CDR3aa: CASSPTGAGNEKLFF
abundance: NA; d_gene: NA; v_gene: TRBV30; j_gene: TRBJ2-6; CDR3nt: TGTGCCTGGAGTCCAGGGACTGGGGCCAACGTCCTGACTTTC; CDR3aa: CAWSPGTGANVLTF
abundance: NA; d_gene: TRBD1; v_gene: TRBV2; j_gene: TRBJ2-7; CDR3nt: TGTGCCAGCAGCGGGACAGGGTACGAGCAGTACTTC; CDR3aa: CASSGTGYEQYF
abundance: NA; d_gene: NA; v_gene: TRBV4-1; j_gene: TRBJ1-2; CDR3nt: TGCGCCAGCAGCCAAGATCAGGGCACCTATGGCTACACCTTC; CDR3aa: CASSQDQGTYGYTF
abundance: once; d_gene: TRBD1; v_gene: TRBV25-1; j_gene: TRBJ1-1; CDR3nt: TGTGCCACCCAGGTCACAGGGGCGCAGACAGCTTTCTTT; CDR3aa: CATQVTGAQTAFF
abundance: NA; d_gene: NA; v_gene: TRBV5-5; j_gene: TRBJ1-2; CDR3nt: TGTGCCAGCAGCTTGGTCGGGCAGGGAAATAACTATGGCTACACCTTC; CDR3aa: CASSLVGQGNNYGYTF
abundance: NA; d_gene: TRBD1; v_gene: TRBV15; j_gene: TRBJ1-1; CDR3nt: TGTGCCACCAGCAGAAGACAGGGGTTTTCTATAAACACTGAAGCTTTCTTT; CDR3aa: CATSRRQGFSINTEAFF
abundance: NA; d_gene: NA; v_gene: TRBV30; j_gene: TRBJ2-5; CDR3nt: TGTGCCTGGAGTGTAGGGGGTGCCAGTTACCAAGAGACCCAGTACTTC; CDR3aa: CAWSVGGASYQETQYF
abundance: NA; d_gene: TRBD2; v_gene: TRBV6-5; j_gene: TRBJ2-3; CDR3nt: TGTGCCAGCAGGGGAGAGAACGGACTAGCGGTGGCTTTT; CDR3aa: CASRGENGLAVAF
abundance: NA; d_gene: NA; v_gene: TRBV5-4; j_gene: TRBJ2-3; CDR3nt: TGTGCCAGCAGCGCCCAACAGGGTTCATATCAAGATACGCAGTATTTT; CDR3aa: CASSAQQGSYQDTQYF
abundance: NA; d_gene: NA; v_gene: TRBV7-2; j_gene: TRBJ2-1; CDR3nt: TGTGCCAGCAGCCCTGGGGCGAACTCCTACAATGAGCAGTTCTTC; CDR3aa: CASSPGANSYNEQFF
abundance: NA; d_gene: NA; v_gene: TRBV18; j_gene: TRBJ1-1; CDR3nt: TGTGCCAGCTCACCACAGGAGGCCACTGAAGCTTTCTTT; CDR3aa: CASSPQEATEAFF
abundance: NA; d_gene: TRBD1; v_gene: TRBV2; j_gene: TRBJ1-2; CDR3nt: TGTGCCAGCCGAGCTACAGGGGAGTATGGCTACACCTTC; CDR3aa: CASRATGEYGYTF
abundance: few; d_gene: NA; v_gene: TRBV6-5; j_gene: TRBJ1-1; CDR3nt: TGTGCCGCCAGTCGGGGGGAGGACACTGAAGCTTTCTTT; CDR3aa: CAASRGEDTEAFF
abundance: NA; d_gene: TRBD1; v_gene: TRBV6-5; j_gene: TRBJ2-1; CDR3nt: TGTGCCAGCAGGGGGACAGGGGCAACTTCCAATGAGCAGTTCTTC; CDR3aa: CASRGTGATSNEQFF
abundance: NA; d_gene: NA; v_gene: TRBV25-1; j_gene: TRBJ1-5; CDR3nt: TGTGCCAGCAGTGATGGACAGATCAATCAGCCCCAGCATTTT; CDR3aa: CASSDGQINQPQHF
abundance: NA; d_gene: TRBD1; v_gene: TRBV7-8; j_gene: TRBJ1-5; CDR3nt: TGTGCCAGCAGCTTAGCGGATGCCGGGACAGCTAATCAGCCCCAGCATTTT; CDR3aa: CASSLADAGTANQPQHF